This TCR beta chain was captured in a study of T cell repertoires in aging, cancer and after chemotherapy. This clonotype was seen more than once but under ten times. Antigen specificity is unknown. Amplification of TCR beta used genomic DNA extracted from peripheral blood. The length of the CDR3 is 13 residues. Trimming at V came to 5 bases and at J to 4 bases, leaving 4 bases not matched to a gene. Study-wide findings and caveats: Rebound thymic output was suggested by rising median generation probability during chemotherapy in each cancer cohort. Hematological cancer patients had lymphoid organ infiltration that may impair thymic emigration or T cell expansion.

TRB rearrangements spanning V, D and J were amplified using mixed TRB-A/B primers. Each CDR3 protein gets one entry after TCRdb re-called the multiplex PCR reads with MiXCR. The repertoire has approximately 920 distinct CDR3 sequences, 29% of them found once; the top ten carry around two fifths. This clonotype was obtained from a human donor with a blood cancer. V gene TRBV12-3 or TRBV12-4 combines with J gene TRBJ1-2, with TRBD1 identical over 7 bases. Sequences were obtained from blood. CDR3: CASSPGTVYGYTF. Written as DNA, the CDR3 is TGTGCCAGCAGTCCCGGGACAGTCTATGGCTACACCTTC.